The clone carrying this T cell receptor (beta chain) occurred a few times. The data stem from a study of blood T cell repertoires in COVID-19. Turning to the study itself: Samples taken during acute and convalescent COVID-19 were collected in the United States, Italy and Spain.

V dropped 5 bases and J dropped 1; count of bases not matched to a gene: 9. Germline CDR1 MNHNY, CDR2 SVGAGI (reference sequence). CDR3 size: 17 residues. In the original processing: Amplification of reference gene primers was used by the study to estimate nucleated cell counts. Some clones are missing from TCRdb's copy, which holds only in-frame ones; the method was immunoSEQ multiplex PCR. V, J and clone size are those of that table, while D and trimming were read from the DNA. The sample shows about 100,000 clones, approximately 84% of them seen only once. The sequenced material came from peripheral blood. This chain connects TRBV6-6 to TRBJ1-5; 9 bases align to TRBD1. The origin of this receptor is an older woman with acute or convalescent COVID-19. In DNA form, the CDR3 reads TGTGCCAGCAGTCCACCCCCGGGACAGGGAAGCAATCAGCCCCAGCATTTT. As protein: CASSPPPGQGSNQPQHF.